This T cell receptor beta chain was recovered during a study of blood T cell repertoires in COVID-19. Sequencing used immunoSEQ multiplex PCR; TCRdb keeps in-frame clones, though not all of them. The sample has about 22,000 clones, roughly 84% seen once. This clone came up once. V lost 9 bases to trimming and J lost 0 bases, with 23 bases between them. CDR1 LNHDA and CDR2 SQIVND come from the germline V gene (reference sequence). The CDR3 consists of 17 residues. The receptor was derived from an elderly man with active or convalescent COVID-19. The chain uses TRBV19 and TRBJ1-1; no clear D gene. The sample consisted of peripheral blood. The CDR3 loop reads CASRTTPASVMNTEAFF. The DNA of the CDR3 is TGTGCCAGCCGTACAACGCCGGCCAGCGTCATGAACACTGAAGCTTTCTTT.